This T cell receptor beta chain was sequenced in a study of shared clonotypes between healthy human individuals. The assay was immunoSEQ multiplex PCR, and TCRdb's table has in-frame clones only and misses some. The sample records roughly 2.6 million clones, more than 90% being singletons. CDR3 size: 17 residues. Germline CDR1 reads LNHDA; CDR2 reads SQIVND (reference sequence). Trimming removed 3 bases from V and 5 bases from J; junction bases left unmatched: 10. Study-level points and caveats: In several donors, around 5% of naive CD4 clonotypes appeared in common. Few donors restricted represented genetic and exposure-history diversity.

A note on this clone: Its antigen is not identified.

The chain couples TRBV19 to TRBJ2-3; 11 positions match TRBD1. Sequencing input: naive CD4+ T cells sorted from blood. As for subset: CD45RA+ positively selected. The receptor's source is a man aged 18 to 30 in good health. The CDR3, as DNA: TGTGCCAGTAGTATCAATTATTGGACAGGGGGCGAAGATACGCAGTATTTT. Its translation: CASSINYWTGGEDTQYF.